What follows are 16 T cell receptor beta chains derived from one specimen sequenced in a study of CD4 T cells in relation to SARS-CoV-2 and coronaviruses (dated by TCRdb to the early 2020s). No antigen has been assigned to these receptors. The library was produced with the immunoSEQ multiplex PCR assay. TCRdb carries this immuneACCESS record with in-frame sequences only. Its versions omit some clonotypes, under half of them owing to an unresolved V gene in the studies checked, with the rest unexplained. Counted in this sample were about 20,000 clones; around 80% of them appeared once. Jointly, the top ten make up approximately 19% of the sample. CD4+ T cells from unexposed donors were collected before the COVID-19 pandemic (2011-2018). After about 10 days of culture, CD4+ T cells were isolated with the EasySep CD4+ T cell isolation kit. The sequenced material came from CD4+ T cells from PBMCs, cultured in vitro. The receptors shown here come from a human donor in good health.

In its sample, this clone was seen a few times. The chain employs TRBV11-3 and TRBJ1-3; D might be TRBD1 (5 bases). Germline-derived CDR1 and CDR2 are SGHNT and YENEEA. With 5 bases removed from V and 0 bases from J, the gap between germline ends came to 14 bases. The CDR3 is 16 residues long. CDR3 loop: CASSQTGQLSGNTIYF. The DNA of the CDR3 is TGTGCCAGCAGCCAAACAGGACAACTCTCTGGAAACACCATATATTTT.

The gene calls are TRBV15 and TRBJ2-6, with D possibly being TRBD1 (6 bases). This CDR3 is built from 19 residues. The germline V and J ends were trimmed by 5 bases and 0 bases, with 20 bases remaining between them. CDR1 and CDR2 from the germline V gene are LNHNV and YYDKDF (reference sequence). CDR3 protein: CATSAETGFDFSGANVLTF. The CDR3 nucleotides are TGTGCCACCAGCGCTGAAACAGGGTTTGATTTCTCTGGGGCCAACGTCCTGACTTTC.

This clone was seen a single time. The CDR3 coding sequence is TGCAGTTGCGACCAACAAGAGACCCAGTACTTC. Protein: CSCDQQETQYF. The chain combines TRBV20-1 with TRBJ2-5, with D uncertain. CDR1 DFQATT and CDR2 SNEGSKA come from the germline V gene (reference sequence). Trimming cost V 8 bases and J 2 bases, with 9 bases left between them. The CDR3 is 11 amino acids.

CDR3 residues: CATSDFNWGGYTF. In DNA form, the CDR3 reads TGTGCCACCAGTGATTTCAACTGGGGTGGCTACACCTTC. This chain links TRBV24-1 with TRBJ1-2; D gene ambiguous. Germline V gives CDR1 KGHDR, CDR2 SFDVKD. This CDR3 region has 13 residues. The V end was cut by 1 base, the J end by 7 bases, with 9 bases between.

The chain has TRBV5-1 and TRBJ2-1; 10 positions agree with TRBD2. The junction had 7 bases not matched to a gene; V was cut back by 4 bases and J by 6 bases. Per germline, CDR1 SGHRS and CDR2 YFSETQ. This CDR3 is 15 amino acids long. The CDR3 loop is CASSRTSGVLNEQFF. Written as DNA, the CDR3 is TGCGCCAGCAGCCGTACTAGCGGGGTACTCAATGAGCAGTTCTTC.

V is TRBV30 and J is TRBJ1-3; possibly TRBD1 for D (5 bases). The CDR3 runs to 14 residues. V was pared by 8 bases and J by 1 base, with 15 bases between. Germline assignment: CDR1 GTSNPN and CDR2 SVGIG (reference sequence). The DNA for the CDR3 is TGTGCCGGAGGGACGGGCGTTTCTGGAAACACCATATATTTT. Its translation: CAGGTGVSGNTIYF. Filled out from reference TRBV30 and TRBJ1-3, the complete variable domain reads SQTIHQWPATLVQPVGSPLSLECTVEGTSNPNLYWYRQAAGRGLQLLFYSVGIGQISSEVPQNLSASRPQDRQFILSSKKLLLSDSGFYLCAGGTGVSGNTIYFGEGSWLTVV.

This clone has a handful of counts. The CDR3 spells CASSLGEGIHNEQFF. Here the CDR3 DNA reads TGTGCCAGCAGCTTAGGGGAAGGGATCCACAATGAGCAGTTCTTC. V gene TRBV11-3 combines with J gene TRBJ2-1; D gene unclear. The V and J ends lost 1 base and 5 bases respectively, with 12 bases between them. Germline lookup yields CDR1 SGHNT and CDR2 YENEEA. This CDR3 region has 15 residues.

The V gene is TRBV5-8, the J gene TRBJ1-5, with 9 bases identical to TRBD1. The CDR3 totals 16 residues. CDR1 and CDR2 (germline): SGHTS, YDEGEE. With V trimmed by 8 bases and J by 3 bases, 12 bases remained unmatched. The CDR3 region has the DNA TGTGCCAGTTTGAACTCAGGGACAGGGTACAATCAGCCCCAGCATTTT. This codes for CASLNSGTGYNQPQHF.

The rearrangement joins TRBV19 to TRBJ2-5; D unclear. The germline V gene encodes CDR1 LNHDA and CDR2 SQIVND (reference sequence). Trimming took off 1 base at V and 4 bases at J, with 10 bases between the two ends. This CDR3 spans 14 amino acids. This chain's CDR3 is CASSIARRLETQYF. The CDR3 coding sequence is TGTGCCAGTAGTATAGCGAGGAGACTAGAGACCCAGTACTTC.

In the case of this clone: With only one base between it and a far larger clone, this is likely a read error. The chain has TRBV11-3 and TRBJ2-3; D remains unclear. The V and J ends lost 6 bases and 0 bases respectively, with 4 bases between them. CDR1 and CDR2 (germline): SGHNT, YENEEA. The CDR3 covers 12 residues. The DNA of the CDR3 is TGTGCCAGCAGTCCTAGCACAGATACGCAGTATTTT. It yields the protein CASSPSTDTQYF.

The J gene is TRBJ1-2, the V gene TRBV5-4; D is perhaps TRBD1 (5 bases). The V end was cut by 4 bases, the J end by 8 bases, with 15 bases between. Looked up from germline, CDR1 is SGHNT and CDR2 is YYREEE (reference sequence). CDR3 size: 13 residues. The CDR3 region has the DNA TGTGCCAGCAGCGGGGGGTTATCCGGGGGCTACACCTTC. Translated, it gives CASSGGLSGGYTF.

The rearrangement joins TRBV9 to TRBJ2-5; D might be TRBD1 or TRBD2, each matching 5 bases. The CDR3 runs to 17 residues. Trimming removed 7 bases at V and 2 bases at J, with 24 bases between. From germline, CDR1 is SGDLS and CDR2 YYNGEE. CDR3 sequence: CASHHRQSPRGQETQYF. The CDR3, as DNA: TGTGCCAGCCATCATAGACAGTCCCCCAGAGGGCAAGAGACCCAGTACTTC.

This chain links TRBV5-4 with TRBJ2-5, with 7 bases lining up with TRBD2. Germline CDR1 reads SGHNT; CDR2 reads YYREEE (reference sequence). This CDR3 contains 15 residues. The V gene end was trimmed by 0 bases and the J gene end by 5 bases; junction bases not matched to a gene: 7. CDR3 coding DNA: TGTGCCAGCAGCTTGGCGGGGAGGGCCGAGGAGACCCAGTACTTC. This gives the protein CASSLAGRAEETQYF.

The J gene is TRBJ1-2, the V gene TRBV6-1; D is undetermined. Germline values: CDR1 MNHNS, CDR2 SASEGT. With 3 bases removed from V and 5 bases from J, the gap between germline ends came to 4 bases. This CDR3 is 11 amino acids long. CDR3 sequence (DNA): TGTGCCAGCAGTGAGGGGTATGGCTACACCTTC. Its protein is CASSEGYGYTF.

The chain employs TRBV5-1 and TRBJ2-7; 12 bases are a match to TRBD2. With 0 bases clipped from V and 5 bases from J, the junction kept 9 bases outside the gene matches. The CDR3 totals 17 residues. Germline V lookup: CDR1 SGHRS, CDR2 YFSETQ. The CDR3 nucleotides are TGCGCCAGCAGCTTGGTTCGACTAGCGGGAGTGTTCCACGAGCAGTACTTC. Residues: CASSLVRLAGVFHEQYF.

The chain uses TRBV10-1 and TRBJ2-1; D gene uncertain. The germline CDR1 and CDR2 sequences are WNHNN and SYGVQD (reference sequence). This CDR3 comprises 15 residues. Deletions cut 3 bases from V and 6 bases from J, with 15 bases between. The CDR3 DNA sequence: TGCGCCAGCAGTGATGGACCTCTAAGCCGCAATGAGCAGTTCTTC. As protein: CASSDGPLSRNEQFF.